One T cell receptor (beta chain) is described in this entry. Its antigen is not known. The entry originates in a study of OX40 agonist ivuxolimab in advanced cancers. Looking at the study overall: Age averaged 60 years (range roughly 23 to 80), and roughly 80% were male. One patient with hepatocellular carcinoma and two with cutaneous melanoma, three in all, had partial responses. The study, taken as a whole, reports: CD4+ T cells averaged fewer expanded clones than CD8+ T cells.

Patients who had autoimmune disease history or got systemic immunosuppression were left out. Repertoires were generated with immunoSEQ multiplex PCR, while TCRdb's copy carries only in-frame clones and drops some. The repertoire holds approximately 90,000 clones, around 87% seen once, with roughly 4.9% in the top ten. There are 15 residues in the CDR3. Germline loops: CDR1 SGHRS, CDR2 YFSETQ. J lost 6 bases, V lost 0 bases, and 7 bases had no gene match. The TCR originated in an adult with an advanced solid tumor such as melanoma, head and neck, liver or kidney cancer. This specimen consisted of CD4+ or CD8+ T cells sorted from blood, obtained in a trial of the OX40 agonist ivuxolimab. The chain joins TRBV5-1 to TRBJ1-2; 8 nucleotides agree with TRBD1. The CDR3 sequence is CASSLDGQGPDGYTF. DNA for the CDR3: TGCGCCAGCAGCTTGGATGGACAGGGTCCAGATGGCTACACCTTC.